This T cell receptor (beta chain) stems from a study of cytomegalovirus exposure and HLA in healthy donors. Study conclusions and caveats: Later analysis indicated greater clonal expansion among HLA-associated TCR beta chains than among equally common other chains.

This PCR relied on a set of 60 Vbeta primers and 13 Jbeta primers. Using immunoSEQ multiplex PCR, the repertoire was profiled, and TCRdb retains in-frame clones only, with some absent. The table shows under 95,000 clones, with under 85% occurring only once. The CDR3 extends over 14 amino acids. Germline CDR1 and CDR2: MNHNS and SASEGT. V lost 2 bases, J lost 8 bases, and 10 bases lay in between. Comment on this clone: Its antigen is unidentified.

This TCR derives from a boy aged 5-17 years in good health and CMV-seronegative. The chain uses TRBV6-1 and TRBJ1-6, with D unclear. Material: PBMCs. DNA for the CDR3: TGTGCCAGCAGTGAACTTCGTTCTTATTCACCCCTCCACTTT. The encoded protein is CASSELRSYSPLHF.